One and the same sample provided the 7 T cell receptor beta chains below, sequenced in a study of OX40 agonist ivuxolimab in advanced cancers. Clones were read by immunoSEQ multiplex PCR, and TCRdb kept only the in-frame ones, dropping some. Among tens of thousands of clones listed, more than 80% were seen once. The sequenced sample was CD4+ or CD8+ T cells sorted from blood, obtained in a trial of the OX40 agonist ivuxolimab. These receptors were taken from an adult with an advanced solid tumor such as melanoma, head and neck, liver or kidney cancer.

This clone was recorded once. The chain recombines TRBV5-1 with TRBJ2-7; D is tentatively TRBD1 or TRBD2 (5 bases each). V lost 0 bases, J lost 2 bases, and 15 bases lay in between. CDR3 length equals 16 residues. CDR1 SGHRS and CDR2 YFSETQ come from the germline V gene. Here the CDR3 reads CASSLGLGTEAYEQYF. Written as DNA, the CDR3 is TGCGCCAGCAGCTTGGGGCTCGGGACCGAGGCCTACGAGCAGTACTTC.

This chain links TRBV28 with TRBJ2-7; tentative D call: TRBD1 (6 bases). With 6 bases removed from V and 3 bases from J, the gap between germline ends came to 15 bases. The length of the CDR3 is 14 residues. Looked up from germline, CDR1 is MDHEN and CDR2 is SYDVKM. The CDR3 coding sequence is TGTGCCAGCAGCGAAACGGGACAAATCTACGAGCAGTACTTC. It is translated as CASSETGQIYEQYF. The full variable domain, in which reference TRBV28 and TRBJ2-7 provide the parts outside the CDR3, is DVKVTQSSRYLVKRTGEKVFLECVQDMDHENMFWYRQDPGLGLRLIYFSYDVKMKEKGDIPEGYSVSREKKERFSLILESASTNQTSMYLCASSETGQIYEQYFGPGTRLTVT.

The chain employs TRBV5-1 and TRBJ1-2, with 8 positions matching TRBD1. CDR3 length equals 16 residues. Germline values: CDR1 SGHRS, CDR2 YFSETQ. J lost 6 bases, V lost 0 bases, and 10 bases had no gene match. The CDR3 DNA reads TGCGCCAGCAGCTTGGTTGGGGGACAGGAAGGTAATGGCTACACCTTC. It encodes CASSLVGGQEGNGYTF.

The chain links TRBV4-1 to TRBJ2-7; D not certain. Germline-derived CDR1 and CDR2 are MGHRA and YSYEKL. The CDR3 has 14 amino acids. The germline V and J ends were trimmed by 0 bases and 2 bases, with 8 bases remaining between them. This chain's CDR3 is CASSQEEATYEQYF. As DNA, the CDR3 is TGCGCCAGCAGCCAAGAAGAAGCCACCTACGAGCAGTACTTC.

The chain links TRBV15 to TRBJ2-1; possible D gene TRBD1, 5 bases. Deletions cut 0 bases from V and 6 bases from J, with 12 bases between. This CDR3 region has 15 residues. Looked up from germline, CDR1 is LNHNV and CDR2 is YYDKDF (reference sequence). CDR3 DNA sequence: TGTGCCACCAGCAGAGAGGCGGACAAGCTCAATGAGCAGTTCTTC. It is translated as CATSREADKLNEQFF.

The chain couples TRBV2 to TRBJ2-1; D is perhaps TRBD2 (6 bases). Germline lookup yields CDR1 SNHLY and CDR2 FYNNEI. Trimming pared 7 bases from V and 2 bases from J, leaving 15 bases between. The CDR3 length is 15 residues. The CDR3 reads CASTGTEEAYNEQFF. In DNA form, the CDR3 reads TGTGCCAGCACCGGGACTGAGGAAGCCTACAATGAGCAGTTCTTC.

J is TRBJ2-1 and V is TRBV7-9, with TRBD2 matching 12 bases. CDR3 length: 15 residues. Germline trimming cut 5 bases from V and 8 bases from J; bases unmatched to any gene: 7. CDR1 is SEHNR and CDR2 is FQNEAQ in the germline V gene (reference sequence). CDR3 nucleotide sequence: TGTGCCAGCAGCCCGACTAGCGGGAGAATGGATGAGCAGTTCTTC. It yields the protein CASSPTSGRMDEQFF. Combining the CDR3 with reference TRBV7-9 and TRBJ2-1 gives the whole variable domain DTGVSQNPRHKITKRGQNVTFRCDPISEHNRLYWYRQTLGQGPEFLTYFQNEAQLEKSRLLSDRFSAERPKGSFSTLEIQRTEQGDSAMYLCASSPTSGRMDEQFFGPGTRLTVL.